This T cell receptor (beta chain) is drawn from a study of neoadjuvant anti-PD-1 for oral cavity cancer (TCRdb year 2021). As for the study more broadly: Before curative-intent surgical resection, most patients were given three to four biweekly doses of nivolumab at 3 mg/kg. There were roughly 11 patients in the parent correlative cohort, and the response rate was around 35%. For patients who did not progress, a fourth nivolumab dose was given around day 43, followed by definitive surgical resection on days 50-56. Responders were defined as patients with complete response, partial response or stable disease by RECIST 1.1; non-responders were defined as patients with progression. Overall study outcomes, separate from this receptor: Within PBMCs, T cell clonality (Gini index) was significantly higher in non-responders than responders after neoadjuvant nivolumab. Higher pretreatment blood Treg/Th17 ratios correlated with both higher pretreatment blood TCRbeta clonality and lower post-treatment tumor TCRbeta clonality. The TCR analyses had only a few patients in each response group, and the authors called for validation in larger cohorts.

For deep sequencing, each PBMC sample was run in six replicates, with libraries mostly built from approximately 0.45 ug of input genomic DNA. The immunoSEQ hsTCRbeta kit was used to prepare TCRbeta libraries according to the manufacturer's instructions. An Illumina NovaSeq 6000 S4 flow cell was used to sequence the final libraries, which had first been combined to 3 nM. As for the authors' bioinformatics: Raw data preprocessing and quality control were performed with the immunoSEQ Analyzer. The analysis was restricted to productive rearrangements, with each unique CDR3 amino acid sequence defining a clonotype. Repertoire clonality was estimated as the Gini-Simpson index, computed with the R package tcR. Gini indices were compared with Student's t test, and associations with tumor size change were assessed by Pearson correlation. TCRdb obtained this table from immuneACCESS and retained in-frame rearrangements with V and J assigned. These tables miss some clones; where compared with another copy, unresolved V genes account for less than half of the shortfall, and the remainder is unexplained. The V and J calls and clone size come from that table; D and trimming were worked out from the DNA. The sample contains over 30,000 clones, about 80% of them found a single time. The top ten clones comprise 3% to 4% of the sample.

The cysteine opens and the phenylalanine closes a CDR3 of 15 amino acids. Solely the CDR3 DNA is kept, with 45 bases framed from the first base. V loses 7 bases at its end and J loses 1 base; junction bases beyond the gene matches: 7. Sequences LNHDA (CDR1) and SQIVND (CDR2) are obtained from the germline V gene (reference sequence). The meaning of the sample's time point label: after neoadjuvant nivolumab, at surgical resection. Patients were newly diagnosed with stage II-IVA oral cavity squamous cell carcinoma and had received no prior systemic or radiation treatment. The cohort was made up of patients with locally advanced, HPV-negative oral cavity squamous cell carcinoma. Peripheral blood mononuclear cells were analyzed directly and were not maintained or expanded in culture. The samples were drawn from a longitudinal correlative study tied to a single-arm phase II trial testing neoadjuvant nivolumab in oral cavity squamous cell carcinoma. Subject-matched pre- and post-treatment PBMCs and tumors from three responders and three non-responders were subjected to genomic DNA-based TCRbeta sequencing. Peripheral blood mononuclear cells were collected before nivolumab treatment and were collected again after treatment, at the time of surgery. The Maxwell RSC DNA from Cells kit was used to extract genomic DNA from PBMCs.

As for this clone: The antigen it recognizes is unknown. Per-base qualities were not stored, and no clone one base away is much larger.

This TCR came from a person between 35 and 79 years old with oral cavity squamous cell carcinoma. The chain employs TRBV19 and TRBJ2-3; 8 bases in between match TRBD2. Material: PBMCs, obtained after nivolumab (anti-PD-1) treatment. CDR3 protein: CASKRTGGGTDTQYF. In nucleotide form, the sequence is TGTGCCAGTAAGCGAACGGGGGGGGGCACAGATACGCAGTATTTT.